These 27 T cell receptor beta chains were sequenced from one sample in a study of T cell changes during pregnancy in multiple sclerosis. Produced via immunoSEQ multiplex PCR; TCRdb's table is partial and in-frame only. There are around 99,000 clones in the sample; roughly 92% occur only once, and 0.65% to 0.9% lies in the top ten. Sequences were derived from peripheral blood, sampled in the third trimester of pregnancy. The receptor source for this set is a female donor in good health, enrolled as a control in a pregnancy study.

In nucleotides, the CDR3 is TGTGCCAGTAGTCTGGGGCCCCTCTACGAGCAGTACTTC. It yields the protein CASSLGPLYEQYF. The chain combines TRBV19 with TRBJ2-7; possibly TRBD1 for D (5 bases). The CDR3 runs to 13 residues. V was pared by 5 bases and J by 3 bases, with 11 bases between. Germline values: CDR1 LNHDA, CDR2 SQIVND (reference sequence).

The chain recombines TRBV7-8 with TRBJ2-7, with D perhaps TRBD2 (6 bases). This CDR3 contains 13 residues. Germline CDR1 is SGHVS and CDR2 is FQNEAQ. The ends were cut back, 5 bases at V and 3 bases at J, with 11 bases in the middle. CDR3 sequence: CASSPHGGYEQYF. The CDR3 DNA sequence: TGTGCCAGCAGCCCCCACGGGGGCTACGAGCAGTACTTC. The variable domain in full, completed from reference TRBV7-8 and TRBJ2-7, reads GAGVSQSPRYKVAKRGQDVALRCDPISGHVSLFWYQQALGQGPEFLTYFQNEAQLDKSGLPSDRFFAERPEGSVSTLKIQRTQQEDSAVYLCASSPHGGYEQYFGPGTRLTVT.

This chain connects TRBV29-1 to TRBJ1-2, with D maybe TRBD1 (5 bases). Germline CDR1 and CDR2: SQVTM and ANQGSEA. V was clipped by 7 bases and J by 0 bases, with 9 bases between them. This CDR3 spans 12 amino acids. DNA for the CDR3: TGCAGCGCACCAGGGACTAACTATGGCTACACCTTC. The encoded protein is CSAPGTNYGYTF. The variable domain in full, completed from reference TRBV29-1 and TRBJ1-2, reads SAVISQKPSRDICQRGTSLTIQCQVDSQVTMMFWYRQQPGQSLTLIATANQGSEATYESGFVIDKFPISRPNLTFSTLTVSNMSPEDSSIYLCSAPGTNYGYTFGSGTRLTVV.

This chain joins TRBV12-5 and TRBJ1-1; TRBD1 agrees at 7 bases. This CDR3 spans 13 amino acids. The germline gives CDR1 LGHNT, CDR2 FRNRAP. Trimming took 10 bases from V and 3 from J; bases not matched to a gene: 8. In DNA, the CDR3 is TGTGCTAAAACAGGGGAGCTGGACACTGAAGCTTTCTTT. Protein: CAKTGELDTEAFF.

The chain has TRBV10-3 and TRBJ2-2; the match to TRBD2 covers 15 bases. V was clipped by 6 bases and J by 5 bases; unmatched bases: 13. CDR1 and CDR2 (germline): ENHRY, SYGVKD. The CDR3 contains 19 residues. CDR3 region: CAISPNSGLAGGRTGELFF. The CDR3 DNA is TGTGCCATCAGCCCAAATTCCGGACTAGCGGGGGGGCGTACCGGGGAGCTGTTTTTT.

J is TRBJ1-5 and V is TRBV27; D is unclear. Per germline, CDR1 MNHEY and CDR2 SMNVEV (reference sequence). Trimming pared 3 bases from V and 2 bases from J, leaving 11 bases between. This CDR3 region has 15 residues. The CDR3 sequence: CASSLSVGGNQPQHF. The CDR3 region has the DNA TGTGCCAGCAGTTTGTCGGTTGGAGGCAATCAGCCCCAGCATTTT.

The V call is TRBV9, the J call TRBJ2-1, with 9 bases identical to TRBD2. The CDR3 is 16 amino acids. The V gene end was trimmed by 0 bases and the J gene end by 8 bases; junction bases not matched to a gene: 9. Germline V gene data show CDR1 as SGDLS and CDR2 as YYNGEE. The CDR3: CASSVAAGGPFDEQFF. DNA of the CDR3: TGTGCCAGCAGCGTAGCTGCGGGGGGGCCTTTCGATGAGCAGTTCTTC. The entire variable domain, with the rest obtained from reference TRBV9 and TRBJ2-1, is as follows: DSGVTQTPKHLITATGQRVTLRCSPRSGDLSVYWYQQSLDQGLQFLIQYYNGEERAKGNILERFSAQQFPDLHSELNLSSLELGDSALYFCASSVAAGGPFDEQFFGPGTRLTVL.

This chain links TRBV5-1 with TRBJ2-7; 11 bases align to TRBD1. Germline CDR1 is SGHRS and CDR2 is YFSETQ. The CDR3 spans 15 residues. The J segment lost 5 bases and the V segment lost 1 base, leaving 5 bases of the junction unmatched. The CDR3 loop reads CASSLRDRGIDEQYF. The CDR3, as DNA: TGCGCCAGCAGCTTGCGGGACAGGGGGATTGACGAGCAGTACTTC.

The chain couples TRBV29-1 to TRBJ2-3, with TRBD2 matching 10 bases. Trimming cost V 8 bases and J 4 bases; bases outside gene matches: 6. This CDR3 spans 13 amino acids. Germline-derived CDR1 and CDR2 are SQVTM and ANQGSEA. CDR3 loop: CSWTGTSADTQYF. The DNA for the CDR3 is TGCAGCTGGACCGGGACTAGCGCAGATACGCAGTATTTT.

The chain joins TRBV5-1 to TRBJ1-1, with unresolved D. Germline V CDR1 and CDR2: SGHRS, YFSETQ. The V gene lost 4 bases and the J gene lost 3 bases, with 13 bases spanning the gap. The CDR3 consists of 14 residues. The CDR3 coding sequence is TGCGCCAGCAGCAATGAGGTCGGATACACTGAAGCTTTCTTT. It translates to CASSNEVGYTEAFF.

This clone showed up just once. The chain carries TRBV11-3 and TRBJ1-2; TRBD1 is a possible D gene (6 bases). There are 13 residues in the CDR3. Germline CDR1 SGHNT, CDR2 YENEEA. V lost 3 bases and J 9 bases, leaving 14 bases between the germline ends. CDR3 region: CASSLQGHGSYTF. The CDR3 DNA reads as TGTGCCAGCAGCTTGCAGGGACACGGAAGCTACACCTTC.

The chain carries TRBV5-6 and TRBJ2-5, with D hard to call. The better agreement between TRBJ2-7 and the DNA end casts doubt on the J call. Germline V gene lookup returns CDR1 SGHDT and CDR2 YYEEEE. The CDR3 length is 13 residues. The CDR3 loop reads CASSRDTVYEQYF. The CDR3 nucleotides are TGTGCCAGCAGCCGCGACACCGTTTACGAGCAGTACTTC.

V and J are TRBV5-1 and TRBJ2-7, with 8 bases identical to TRBD2. V dropped 1 base and J dropped 4; count of bases not matched to a gene: 7. CDR1 is SGHRS, CDR2 YFSETQ, per germline. The CDR3 contains 15 residues. The CDR3 sequence is CASSLSRGGPYEQYF. The CDR3 region has the DNA TGCGCCAGCAGCTTGAGCCGGGGGGGCCCGTACGAGCAGTACTTC. Complete variable domain (other parts from reference TRBV5-1 and TRBJ2-7): KAGVTQTPRYLIKTRGQQVTLSCSPISGHRSVSWYQQTPGQGLQFLFEYFSETQRNKGNFPGRFSGRQFSNSRSEMNVSTLELGDSALYLCASSLSRGGPYEQYFGPGTRLTVT.

The chain has TRBV19 and TRBJ2-7; TRBD1 aligns across 8 bases. Trimming removed 1 base from V and 3 bases from J; junction bases left unmatched: 2. Germline values: CDR1 LNHDA, CDR2 SQIVND (reference sequence). The CDR3 contains 14 residues. The CDR3, as DNA: TGTGCCAGTAGTATAGGTGGACAGGGCTACGAGCAGTACTTC. This translates into CASSIGGQGYEQYF.

The rearrangement links TRBV7-9 to TRBJ1-2; D unclear. There are 13 residues in the CDR3. The V end lost 4 bases, the J end lost 6 bases, and 12 bases lay between the germline ends. The germline V gene has CDR1 SEHNR and CDR2 FQNEAQ (reference sequence). The CDR3 DNA is TGTGCCAGCAGCTCCCCGCTAGGCCATGGCTACACCTTC. This translates into CASSSPLGHGYTF.

The genes are TRBV29-1 and TRBJ2-5; D is perhaps TRBD2 (5 bases). V was trimmed by 3 bases and J by 9 bases, leaving 14 bases between them. The CDR3 is 12 residues long. In germline, CDR1 is SQVTM, CDR2 ANQGSEA. The CDR3 DNA reads TGCAGCGTTGACCAGAACTCGAGGGCCCAGTACTTC. Protein: CSVDQNSRAQYF. Full variable domain (rest looked up from reference TRBV29-1 and TRBJ2-5): SAVISQKPSRDICQRGTSLTIQCQVDSQVTMMFWYRQQPGQSLTLIATANQGSEATYESGFVIDKFPISRPNLTFSTLTVSNMSPEDSSIYLCSVDQNSRAQYFGPGTRLLVL.

The chain combines TRBV4-2 with TRBJ2-7, with D possibly TRBD1 on 6 matching bases. In germline, CDR1 is LGHNA, CDR2 YNFKEQ. V lost 0 bases to trimming and J lost 2 bases, with 8 bases between them. This CDR3 is 14 amino acids long. The CDR3 region is CASSQDRGAYEQYF. CDR3 bases: TGTGCCAGCAGCCAAGACAGGGGAGCCTACGAGCAGTACTTC.

The V call is TRBV4-1, the J call TRBJ2-7; 12 positions agree with TRBD1. After removal of 2 bases from V and 6 bases from J, the junction contained 8 bases not matched to a gene. This CDR3 region has 16 residues. The germline V gene has CDR1 MGHRA and CDR2 YSYEKL. The CDR3 sequence: CASSQIGGQGAREQYF. CDR3 bases: TGCGCCAGCAGCCAAATAGGGGGACAGGGGGCGCGCGAGCAGTACTTC.

This rearrangement joins TRBV11-3 to TRBJ1-1; 7 bases line up with TRBD1. This CDR3 comprises 15 residues. After removal of 5 bases from V and 4 bases from J, the junction contained 10 bases not matched to a gene. CDR1 SGHNT and CDR2 YENEEA come from the germline V gene. The DNA of the CDR3 is TGTGCCAGCAGCCCCAGGGGACAGACGGGCACTGAAGCTTTCTTT. This encodes CASSPRGQTGTEAFF.

The J gene is TRBJ2-7, the V gene TRBV15, with D tentatively TRBD1 (5 bases). The germline gives CDR1 LNHNV, CDR2 YYDKDF (reference sequence). This CDR3 has 13 residues. Trimming shortened V by 1 base and J by 7 bases, and 11 bases separated the two germline ends. CDR3 amino acids: CATSRAETVEQYF. The CDR3 DNA is TGTGCCACCAGCAGAGCCGAGACAGTGGAGCAGTACTTC.

The V call is TRBV9, the J call TRBJ2-7; 8 positions match TRBD1. The CDR3 spans 15 residues. Germline V gives CDR1 SGDLS, CDR2 YYNGEE. The junction had 2 bases not matched to a gene; V was cut back by 0 bases and J by 0 bases. The CDR3 nucleotides read TGTGCCAGCAGCGTAGGGCAGGGGGCCTCCTACGAGCAGTACTTC. It yields the protein CASSVGQGASYEQYF. The full variable domain, rest sourced from reference TRBV9 and TRBJ2-7, is DSGVTQTPKHLITATGQRVTLRCSPRSGDLSVYWYQQSLDQGLQFLIQYYNGEERAKGNILERFSAQQFPDLHSELNLSSLELGDSALYFCASSVGQGASYEQYFGPGTRLTVT.

The chain carries TRBV11-3 and TRBJ2-1; D may be TRBD1 (6 bases). Trimming shortened V by 1 base and J by 5 bases, and 12 bases separated the two germline ends. CDR3 length: 15 residues. Germline-derived CDR1 and CDR2 are SGHNT and YENEEA. CDR3 sequence reads: CASSLAGVRDNEQFF. DNA of the CDR3: TGTGCCAGCAGCTTAGCAGGGGTACGGGACAATGAGCAGTTCTTC.

This chain uses TRBV11-3 with TRBJ1-1, with D unclear. The V end was cut by 3 bases, the J end by 2 bases, with 10 bases between. The germline gives CDR1 SGHNT, CDR2 YENEEA. The CDR3 contains 14 residues. The CDR3 DNA reads as TGTGCCAGCAGCTTTAGGGCGGGAAACACTGAAGCTTTCTTT. Its translation is CASSFRAGNTEAFF.

This rearrangement joins TRBV4-3 to TRBJ1-2; D is unclear. Germline V gene data show CDR1 as LGHNA and CDR2 as YSLEER. The CDR3 has 13 residues. V lost 0 bases and J lost 3, with 5 bases in between. The CDR3 bases are TGCGCCAGCAGCCAAGATTTCTACTATGGCTACACCTTC. It yields the protein CASSQDFYYGYTF.

The chain uses TRBV15 and TRBJ2-7, with D maybe TRBD1 (6 bases). Trimming took off 8 bases at V and 5 bases at J, with 13 bases between the two ends. Germline CDR1 and CDR2: LNHNV and YYDKDF (reference sequence). This CDR3 region has 12 residues. The CDR3 DNA follows: TGTGCCACCGGCCGGACAGTCGACGAGCAGTACTTC. It codes for CATGRTVDEQYF. Together with reference TRBV15 and TRBJ2-7, the CDR3 gives the full variable domain: DAMVIQNPRYQVTQFGKPVTLSCSQTLNHNVMYWYQQKSSQAPKLLFHYYDKDFNNEADTPDNFQSRRPNTSFCFLDIRSPGLGDTAMYLCATGRTVDEQYFGPGTRLTVT.

V and J are TRBV9 and TRBJ1-2; no definite D call. Germline assignment: CDR1 SGDLS and CDR2 YYNGEE. The CDR3 extends over 15 amino acids. With 2 bases removed from V and 5 bases from J, the gap between germline ends came to 16 bases. CDR3 amino acids: CASSVDTGDRYGYTF. The CDR3 nucleotides read TGTGCCAGCAGCGTCGACACGGGAGATCGGTATGGCTACACCTTC.

The V call is TRBV5-1, the J call TRBJ1-2; 8 bases line up with TRBD1. CDR3 length: 16 residues. CDR1 and CDR2 from the germline V gene are SGHRS and YFSETQ. V shed 0 bases, J shed 3 bases, and the junction held 7 bases outside the gene matches. The CDR3, as DNA: TGCGCCAGCAGCTTGGGGGGACAGGTTGGAGACTATGGCTACACCTTC. Its protein is CASSLGGQVGDYGYTF.